Below, one T cell receptor (beta chain) is given with its context. Its antigen is unknown. Mismatch with germline at one junction end may stem from a read error. Via the germline V gene (reference sequence), CDR1 is DFQATT and CDR2 SNEGSKA. Inclusive of the bounding cysteine and phenylalanine, the CDR3 is 14 residues long. Here the CDR3 DNA is all that survives: 42 bases in frame from base 1. The source of the sample is a study of blood T cells in healthy people across ages (dated by TCRdb to between 2014 and 2017). Looking at the study overall: Template switching captured roughly one uniquely barcoded TCR beta cDNA molecule per two T cells in model experiments. Age-related changes in TCR beta repertoire diversity were measured in the study by deep sequencing normalized with unique cDNA molecular identifiers. The donors were split into four age groups: young (average roughly 15 years), middle-aged (about 40), aged (more than 60) and long-lived (about 82). Donors of different ages were randomly distributed across sequencing lanes to avoid experimental bias. For two donors (one aged 18 to 30 and one aged 80 or older), the study analyzed two additional independent replicas of 1 million unique cDNA reads from the same blood draw. The investigation overall reported the following: A strong correlation was found between observed TCR beta diversity and the percentage of naive T cells measured by flow cytometry. Total diversity estimates from one million sequenced T cells were considered lower bounds and underestimates. Bulk unsorted PBMC profiling prevented conclusive comparison of naive and antigen-experienced compartments. As age increased, observed TCR beta diversity per million T cells dropped in a roughly linear way, and a significant reduction was already evident by age about 40. Because donor CMV infection status was unknown, age-related changes in expanded clonotypes were potentially confounded. The long-lived group showed more naive CD4+ T cells, fewer expanded clones and increased TCR diversity than the aged group, suggesting age selection.

The donors were around 39 Caucasian individuals from Russia, aged roughly 6 to 90 years, who were systemically healthy. Each donor gave ten milliliters of peripheral blood, drawn into EDTA-treated Vacutainer tubes. Ficoll-Paque density-gradient centrifugation was used to isolate PBMCs, with at least 6 million obtained per sample. Total RNA, at least 5 micrograms per sample, was extracted from PBMCs with Trizol reagent. For every donor, an aliquot of PBMCs went through flow cytometry to measure the percentages of naive CD45RAhigh/CD27high T cells. The library was prepared using 5' RACE. Instrument used: Illumina HiSeq 2500. A second PCR of roughly 6 to 11 cycles was performed with a sample-barcoded 5' primer and a J-beta primer mix. Each TCR beta cDNA molecule received a unique molecular identifier from a template-switch 5' adaptor carrying 12 random nucleotides. Each sample yielded at least 2.5 million CDR3-containing paired-end reads. The Mint cDNA synthesis kit, primed by a TRBC-specific oligonucleotide, was used to synthesize first-strand cDNA from all RNA. After uracil-DNA glycosylase treatment, a first 18-cycle PCR used universal primers M1SS and BC2_uni_R on all cDNA. The authors' analysis ran thus. For normalization, 1 million high-quality reads, each with a distinct molecular identifier, were randomly selected from each sample. Instead of being binned into consensus sequences, reads that shared molecular identifiers were thrown out. MiTCR, with a Q25 quality threshold and the strictest error-elimination algorithm, was used for CDR3 identification, clonotype clustering and error correction. A nonparametric unseen species model using Euler transformation provided a lower-bound estimate of total TCR beta diversity. Clones were called with MiXCR by TCRdb after fastp trimmed the public reads at Q25, and only in-frame beta chains were retained. Every entry covers one CDR3 protein and lists the most common genes and DNA from its rows. These V and J calls rely on TCRdb rather than the paper's analysis. In this sample the table shows roughly 800,000 distinct CDR3 sequences, nearly 60% of which occur a single time. The ten largest make up about 20% of the sample.

The receptor was isolated from a young man in good health. The sequencing input was blood. In this chain, TRBV20-1 is recombined with TRBJ2-3; 10 nucleotides in the junction match TRBD2. This receptor has the CDR3 CSAISGGPTETQYF. The DNA sequence reads TGCAGTGCTATTAGCGGGGGGCCCACAGAGACGCAGTATTTT.